The clone carrying this TCR beta chain was detected only a few times. This sample is drawn from a study of T cell responses to AZD1222 COVID-19 vaccine. The data were produced by immunoSEQ multiplex PCR, yet TCRdb's version contains in-frame clones alone and is incomplete. The repertoire has about 140,000 clones, around 94% of them found once; the top ten carry 12%. V gave up 8 bases and J gave up 6 bases, with 8 bases separating them. This CDR3 comprises 10 residues. Germline CDR1 reads SNHLY; CDR2 reads FYNNEI. The rearrangement links TRBV2 to TRBJ2-7; no definite D call. The clonotype originates from an adult who had recovered from COVID-19. Sequencing used peripheral blood, obtained after recovery from COVID-19. The CDR3 loop reads CASGATEQYF. CDR3 nucleotides: TGTGCCAGCGGCGCGACCGAGCAGTACTTC.